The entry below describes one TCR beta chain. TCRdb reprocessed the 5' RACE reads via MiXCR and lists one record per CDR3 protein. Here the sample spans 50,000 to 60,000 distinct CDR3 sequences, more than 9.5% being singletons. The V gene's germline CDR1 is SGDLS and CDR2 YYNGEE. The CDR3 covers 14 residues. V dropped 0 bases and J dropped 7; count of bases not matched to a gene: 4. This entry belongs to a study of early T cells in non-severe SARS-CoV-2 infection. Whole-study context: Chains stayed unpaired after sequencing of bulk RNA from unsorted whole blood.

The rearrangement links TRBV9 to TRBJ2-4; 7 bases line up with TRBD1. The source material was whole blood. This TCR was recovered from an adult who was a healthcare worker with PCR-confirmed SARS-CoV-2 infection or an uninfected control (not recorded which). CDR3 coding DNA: TGTGCCAGCAGCGTAGGGACAGGAGGTAACATTCAGTACTTC. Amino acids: CASSVGTGGNIQYF.